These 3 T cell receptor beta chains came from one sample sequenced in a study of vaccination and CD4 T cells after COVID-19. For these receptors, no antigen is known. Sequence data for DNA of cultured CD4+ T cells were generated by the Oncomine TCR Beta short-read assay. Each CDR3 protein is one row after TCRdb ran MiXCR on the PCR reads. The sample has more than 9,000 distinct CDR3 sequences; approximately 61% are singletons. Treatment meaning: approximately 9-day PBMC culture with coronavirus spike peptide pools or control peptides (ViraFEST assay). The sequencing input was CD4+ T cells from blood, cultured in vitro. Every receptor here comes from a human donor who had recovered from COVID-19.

The CDR3 DNA sequence: TGTGCCAGCTCTGGGCCCCGGGGCGGGAGGCTCAGCTCCTACAATGAGCAGTTCTTC. Translating gives CASSGPRGGRLSSYNEQFF. J is TRBJ2-1 and V is TRBV7-6, with 8 bases fitting TRBD2. Germline assignment: CDR1 SGHVS and CDR2 FNYEAQ. The CDR3 has 19 residues. V gave up 8 bases and J gave up 0 bases; unmatched junction bases: 18.

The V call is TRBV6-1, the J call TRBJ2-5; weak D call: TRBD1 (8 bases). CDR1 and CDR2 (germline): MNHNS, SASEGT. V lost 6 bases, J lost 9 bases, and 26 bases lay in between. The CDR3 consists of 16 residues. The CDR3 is CASRKKQGGLQGAQYF. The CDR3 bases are TGTGCCAGCAGAAAAAAACAGGGGGGACTACAAGGGGCCCAGTACTTC.

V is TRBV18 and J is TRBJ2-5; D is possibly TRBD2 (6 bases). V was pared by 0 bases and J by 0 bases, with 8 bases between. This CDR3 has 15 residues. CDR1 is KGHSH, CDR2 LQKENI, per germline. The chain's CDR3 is CASSPPSGYQETQYF. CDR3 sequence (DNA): TGTGCCAGCTCACCACCTAGCGGTTACCAAGAGACCCAGTACTTC.